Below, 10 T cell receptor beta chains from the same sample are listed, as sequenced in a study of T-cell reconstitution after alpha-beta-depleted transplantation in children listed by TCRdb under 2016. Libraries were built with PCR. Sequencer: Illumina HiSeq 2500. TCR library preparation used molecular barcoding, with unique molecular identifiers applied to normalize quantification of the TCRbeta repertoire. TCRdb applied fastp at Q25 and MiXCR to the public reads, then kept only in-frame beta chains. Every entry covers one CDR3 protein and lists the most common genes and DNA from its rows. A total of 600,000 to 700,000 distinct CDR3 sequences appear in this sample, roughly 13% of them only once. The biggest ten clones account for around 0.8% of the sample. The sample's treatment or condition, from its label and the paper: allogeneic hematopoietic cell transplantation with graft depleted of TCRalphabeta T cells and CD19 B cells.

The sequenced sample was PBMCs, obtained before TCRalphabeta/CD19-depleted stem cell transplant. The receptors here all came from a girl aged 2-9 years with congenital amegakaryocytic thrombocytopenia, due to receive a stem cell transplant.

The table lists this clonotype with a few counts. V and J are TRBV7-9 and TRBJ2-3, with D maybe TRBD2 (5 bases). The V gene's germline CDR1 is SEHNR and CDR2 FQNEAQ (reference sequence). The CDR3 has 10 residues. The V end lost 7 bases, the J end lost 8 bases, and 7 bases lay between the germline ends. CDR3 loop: CASNEGTQYF. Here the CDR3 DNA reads TGTGCCAGCAATGAGGGTACGCAGTATTTT.

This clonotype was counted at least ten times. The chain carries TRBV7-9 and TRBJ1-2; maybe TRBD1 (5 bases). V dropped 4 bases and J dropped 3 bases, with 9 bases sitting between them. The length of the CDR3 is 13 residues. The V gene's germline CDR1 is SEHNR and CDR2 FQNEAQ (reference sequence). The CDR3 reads CASSSDNDYGYTF. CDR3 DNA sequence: TGTGCCAGCAGCTCGGACAATGACTATGGCTACACCTTC.

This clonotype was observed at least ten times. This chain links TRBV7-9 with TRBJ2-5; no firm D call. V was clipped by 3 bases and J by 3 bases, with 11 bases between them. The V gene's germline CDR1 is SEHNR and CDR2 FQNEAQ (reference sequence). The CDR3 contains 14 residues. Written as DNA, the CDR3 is TGTGCCAGCAGCTTGAGACTTGATGAAGAGACCCAGTACTTC. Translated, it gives CASSLRLDEETQYF.

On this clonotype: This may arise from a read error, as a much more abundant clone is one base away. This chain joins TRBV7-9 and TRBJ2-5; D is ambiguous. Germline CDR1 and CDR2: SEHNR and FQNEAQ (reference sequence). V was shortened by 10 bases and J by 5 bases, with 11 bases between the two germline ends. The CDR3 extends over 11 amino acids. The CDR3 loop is CANTFSETQYF. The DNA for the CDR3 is TGTGCCAACACCTTTTCGGAGACCCAGTACTTC.

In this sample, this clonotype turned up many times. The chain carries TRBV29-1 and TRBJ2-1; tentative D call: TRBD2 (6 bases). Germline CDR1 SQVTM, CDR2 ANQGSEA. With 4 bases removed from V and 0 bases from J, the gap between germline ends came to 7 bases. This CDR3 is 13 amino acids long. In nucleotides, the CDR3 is TGCAGCGTTGGGGAGGACTCCTACAATGAGCAGTTCTTC. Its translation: CSVGEDSYNEQFF.

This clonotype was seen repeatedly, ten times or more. The CDR3 DNA sequence: TGTGCCAGCACACTAGCGGTCTACAATGAGCAGTTCTTC. Its translation is CASTLAVYNEQFF. The genes are TRBV12-3 or TRBV12-4 and TRBJ2-1; the match to TRBD2 covers 8 bases. The CDR3 has 13 amino acids. The V gene end was trimmed by 7 bases and the J gene end by 3 bases; junction bases not matched to a gene: 2.

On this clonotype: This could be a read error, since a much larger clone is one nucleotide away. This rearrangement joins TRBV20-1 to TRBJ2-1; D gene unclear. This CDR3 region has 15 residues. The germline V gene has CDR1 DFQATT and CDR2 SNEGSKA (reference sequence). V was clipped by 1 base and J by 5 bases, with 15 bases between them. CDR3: CSARGEEGLNNEQFF. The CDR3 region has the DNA TGCAGTGCTAGAGGAGAGGAAGGTTTAAACAATGAGCAGTTCTTC.

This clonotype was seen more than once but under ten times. CDR3 in DNA: TGTGCTAGTGGTTTCTCCAATAGCGGGTCGGTCATTCAGTACTTC. This translates into CASGFSNSGSVIQYF. J is TRBJ2-4 and V is TRBV12-5, with 7 bases lining up with TRBD2. Germline V CDR1 and CDR2: LGHNT, FRNRAP. The CDR3 spans 15 residues. With 3 bases clipped from V and 9 bases from J, the junction kept 11 bases outside the gene matches. The full variable domain, rest sourced from reference TRBV12-5 and TRBJ2-4, is DARVTQTPRHKVTEMGQEVTMRCQPILGHNTVFWYRQTMMQGLELLAYFRNRAPLDDSGMPKDRFSAEMPDATLATLKIQPSEPRDSAVYFCASGFSNSGSVIQYFGAGTRLSVL.

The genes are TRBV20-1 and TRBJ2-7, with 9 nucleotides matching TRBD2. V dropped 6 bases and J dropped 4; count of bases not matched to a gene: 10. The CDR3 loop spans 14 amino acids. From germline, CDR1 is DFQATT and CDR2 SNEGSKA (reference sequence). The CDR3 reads CSAIAGTSKYEQYF. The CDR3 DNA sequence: TGCAGTGCCATAGCGGGGACTAGCAAGTACGAGCAGTACTTC.

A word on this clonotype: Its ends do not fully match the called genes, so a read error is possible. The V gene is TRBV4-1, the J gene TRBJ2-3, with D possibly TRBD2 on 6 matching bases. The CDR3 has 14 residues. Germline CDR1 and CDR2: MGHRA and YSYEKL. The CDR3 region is CASSPQTRTDTQYF. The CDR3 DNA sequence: TGCGCCAGCAGCCCCCAGACTAGAACAGATACTCAGTATTTT.